This T cell receptor beta chain is from a study of shared clonotypes between healthy human individuals (dated by TCRdb to 2018 to 2021). Broadly, across the study: The cohort comprised a couple of women and a few men aged 18 to 49 years. Libraries were prepared and TCR repertoires were sequenced by different laboratories using diverse techniques, in order to increase sequencing depth and limit assay-specific biases. To estimate repertoire size and how much clonotype sharing occurs between individuals, the study deeply sequenced the blood TCR repertoires of roughly 5 healthy adults. For each donor, three plates each were used for CD4 naive and CD4 memory, two plates were used for CD8 naive, and one plate was used for CD8 memory. Per donor, leukapheresis produced somewhere between about 0.94 and 9 billion PBMCs.

TCR CDR3 regions were amplified from genomic DNA by multiplex PCR using the deep immunoSEQ assay. Extracted genomic DNA from each cell subset was spread evenly across all wells of several immunoSEQ 96-well plates, with each plate serving as a replicate. For sorted subsets, about 200 ng genomic DNA, equal to some 28,000 T cell genomes, was loaded into each replicate PCR. Purified libraries were measured with a Qubit 3.0 fluorometer, size-checked on a Bioanalyzer 2100, and measured again with the KAPA Library Quantification kit. Every immunoSEQ 96-well plate was sequenced on a dedicated single-read 150-cycle Illumina NextSeq 550 flow cell. In the authors' own workflow: Because the immunoSEQ output held only junctional sequences and lacked quality scores, the filtering could not match the filtering applied to full-length reads. Sequences were annotated with PyIR, a Python wrapper for IgBLAST v1.9, and V/J genes and CDR3 were assigned using IMGT germline references. Reads were removed for weak V/J assignments (E-value above 1e-6), missing CDR3, stop codons, out-of-frame junctions, or ambiguous translated residues. V3J clonotypes were defined as sequences sharing an identical inferred V gene, J gene, and CDR3 amino acid sequence. Percentage overlap between repertoires was calculated by dividing the number of shared unique clonotypes by the size of the smaller repertoire. Richness of each repertoire was evaluated using RTK rarefaction, the Chao1 estimator, and Recon v2.1 estimates of unobserved clonotypes. OLGA was used to compute generation probabilities for all TCRbeta clonotypes that the gDNA method yielded from a few donors. This is the immuneACCESS table as TCRdb keeps it, with only in-frame sequences that have V and J called. A part of the clones is gone; compared with another copy, unresolved V genes explain less than half, and the rest is unexplained. The D gene and trimming were derived from the DNA, and the V and J assignments and clone size from that table. The sample table contains roughly 1 million clones; only one count was recorded for about four fifths of them. Of the sample, under 0.6% falls within the top ten clones.

This clone was observed once. Its binding antigen is unknown. No clone much larger than this one lies a single base away; base qualities are absent. Donors were healthy HIV-negative adults with no recently reported acute infections or vaccinations. Every donor was a Caucasian adult residing in Nashville, Tennessee, USA. Magnetic negative selection was used to enrich CD4+ T cells, after which naive cells were positively selected on CD45RA and the negative fraction became the memory subset. Blood was obtained by leukapheresis, after which PBMCs were separated by Ficoll-Histopaque density gradient centrifugation and cryopreserved in liquid nitrogen vapor phase. Analytical flow cytometry was used to check the purity and quantity of every magnetically sorted T cell population. From each sorted fraction, genomic DNA was isolated and quantified by UV absorbance on a Nanodrop 2000c. V has 1 base trimmed and J has 9 bases trimmed; junction bases matching no gene number 9. CDR1 and CDR2 were assigned from the germline V gene as SGHTA and FQGNSA. The CDR3 sequence holds 15 residues, the cysteine and phenylalanine included. Only the CDR3 region is kept as DNA, spanning 45 bases read in frame from base 1.

Study-wide conclusions, independent of this receptor: Estimated clonotype richness was generally larger for naive than for memory subsets. Because the study included a small number of donors, the genetic and exposure-history diversity represented was limited. Compared with non-shared clonotypes, the clonotypes found in all four sorted-subset donors had higher generation probabilities. Pairwise subsampling led to the expectation that sequencing depth would affect the degree of clonotype sharing among donors. Sharing across several donors was observed for approximately 4.6% of naive CD4, about 3.2% of naive CD8, 2% to 2.5% of memory CD4, and around 0.44% of memory CD8 clonotypes. Incomplete sequencing was indicated by rarefaction of sorted-subset datasets, despite the large sequencing depth. Sampling was restricted to blood, and TCR repertoires in tissues likely differ from the TCR repertoires found in blood.

The specimen sequenced was memory CD4+ T cells from PBMCs. The sample's cell subset or site label, decoded: CD45RA-negative fraction. The TCR was taken from a man younger than 30 in good health. Some clones in this sample may be carry-over from other donors' samples. Here the chain combines TRBV7-2 and TRBJ2-1, with 7 bases matching TRBD2. DNA sequence: TGTGCCAGCAGCTTAGAGGTTTCTGGGGAGGGTGAGCAGTTCTTC. Protein translation: CASSLEVSGEGEQFF.